This T cell receptor (beta chain) was found in a study of T cell responses to AZD1222 COVID-19 vaccine. Repertoires were generated with immunoSEQ multiplex PCR, while TCRdb's copy carries only in-frame clones and drops some. The sample carries about 140,000 clones, around 93% recorded once. CDR1 and CDR2 from the germline V gene are LNHDA and SQIVND (reference sequence). Trimming pared 11 bases from V and 8 bases from J, leaving 16 bases between. This CDR3 is 12 amino acids long. The sample in question was peripheral blood, obtained on day 0 of AZD1222 vaccination. This sequence was found in an adult in good health. This chain uses TRBV19 with TRBJ2-1; possible D gene TRBD2, 5 bases. The CDR3 loop reads CASLSTSHEQFF. The CDR3 nucleotides read TGTGCCTCCTTGTCTACTAGTCATGAGCAGTTCTTC.